Listed here is a single T cell receptor beta chain. The data are from a study of blood T cell repertoires in COVID-19. Background on the study: The United States, Italy and Spain were the sources of the acute and convalescent COVID-19 samples. Nucleic acid was either cDNA or gDNA, and it came from T cells, B-cell-depleted T cells, or PBMCs.

In the authors' workflow: For nucleated cells, counts were estimated from reference gene primer amplification. Some clones are missing from TCRdb's copy, which holds only in-frame ones; the method was immunoSEQ multiplex PCR. V and J calls and clone size are copied from that table; D and trimming were computed from the DNA. Of about 200,000 clones listed, 84% were seen once; the top ten hold more than 4.5%. After removal of 5 bases from V and 5 bases from J, the junction contained 9 bases not matched to a gene. Germline CDR1 MNHEY, CDR2 SVGAGI. The CDR3 covers 15 residues. The sequence came from a woman aged 70-85 years with active or convalescent COVID-19. Sequencing was performed on peripheral blood. J is TRBJ1-2 and V is TRBV6-5; 9 nucleotides match TRBD1. The CDR3 bases are TGTGCCAGCAGTCGGGACAGGGATCCGGGGTATGGCTACACCTTC. It is translated as CASSRDRDPGYGYTF.